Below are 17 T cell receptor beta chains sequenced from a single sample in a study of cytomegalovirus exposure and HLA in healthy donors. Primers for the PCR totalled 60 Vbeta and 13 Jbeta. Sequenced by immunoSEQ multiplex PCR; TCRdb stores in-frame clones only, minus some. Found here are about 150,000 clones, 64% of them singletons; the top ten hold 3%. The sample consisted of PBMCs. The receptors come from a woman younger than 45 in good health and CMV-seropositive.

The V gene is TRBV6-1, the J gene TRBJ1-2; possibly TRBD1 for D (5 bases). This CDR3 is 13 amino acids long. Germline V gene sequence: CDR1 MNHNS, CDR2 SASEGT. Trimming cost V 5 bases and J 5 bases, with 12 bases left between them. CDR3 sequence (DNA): TGTGCCAGCAGTACCGTACAGGAGTATGGCTACACCTTC. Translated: CASSTVQEYGYTF.

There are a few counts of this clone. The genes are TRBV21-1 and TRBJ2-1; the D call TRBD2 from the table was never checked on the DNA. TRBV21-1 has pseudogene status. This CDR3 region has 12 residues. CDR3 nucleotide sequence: TGTGCCAGCAGCAAAGTAAACAATGAGCAGTTCTTC. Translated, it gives CASSKVNNEQFF.

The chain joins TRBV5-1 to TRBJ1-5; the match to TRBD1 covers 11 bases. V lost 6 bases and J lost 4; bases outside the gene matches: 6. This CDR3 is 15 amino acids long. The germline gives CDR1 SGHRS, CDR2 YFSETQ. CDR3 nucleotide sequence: TGCGCCAGCAAACGGACAGGGGGCGCGAATCAGCCCCAGCATTTT. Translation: CASKRTGGANQPQHF.

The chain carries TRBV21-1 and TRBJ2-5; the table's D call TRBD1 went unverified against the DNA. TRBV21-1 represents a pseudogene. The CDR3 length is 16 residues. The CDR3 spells CASSKVYKGSQETQYF. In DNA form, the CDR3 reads TGTGCCAGCAGCAAAGTCTATAAGGGGTCCCAAGAGACCCAGTACTTC.

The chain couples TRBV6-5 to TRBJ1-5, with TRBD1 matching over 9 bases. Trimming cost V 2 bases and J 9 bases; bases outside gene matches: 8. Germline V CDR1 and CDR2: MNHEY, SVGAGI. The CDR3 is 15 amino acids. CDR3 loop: CASSYAGTGSGPQHF. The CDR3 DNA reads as TGTGCCAGCAGTTACGCCGGGACAGGGTCGGGGCCCCAGCATTTT.

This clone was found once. CDR3 coding DNA: TGTGCCAGCAGCTTACTGGCCAACAGGGTGGGGGGCTACACCTTC. The encoded protein is CASSLLANRVGGYTF. V is TRBV7-9 and J is TRBJ1-2; the D gene is possibly TRBD1 (6 bases). CDR3 length: 15 residues. Trimming shortened V by 2 bases and J by 8 bases, and 18 bases separated the two germline ends. CDR1 is SEHNR and CDR2 is FQNEAQ in the germline V gene (reference sequence).

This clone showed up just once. In DNA, the CDR3 is TGTGCCAGCAGTCACCGCTACAGGGATGGCTACACCTTC. It yields the protein CASSHRYRDGYTF. The chain combines TRBV28 with TRBJ1-2; D is possibly TRBD1 (6 bases). Germline assignment: CDR1 MDHEN and CDR2 SYDVKM. The V end was cut by 5 bases, the J end by 6 bases, with 13 bases between. The CDR3 has 13 amino acids.

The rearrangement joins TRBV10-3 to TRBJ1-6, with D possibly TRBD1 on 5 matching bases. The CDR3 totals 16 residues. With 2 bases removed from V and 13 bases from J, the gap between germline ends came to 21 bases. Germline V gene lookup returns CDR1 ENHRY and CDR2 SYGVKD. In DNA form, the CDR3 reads TGTGCCATCAGTGAGGGGGCAGGGCAAGCCCTACACCCCCTCCACTTT. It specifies CAISEGAGQALHPLHF.

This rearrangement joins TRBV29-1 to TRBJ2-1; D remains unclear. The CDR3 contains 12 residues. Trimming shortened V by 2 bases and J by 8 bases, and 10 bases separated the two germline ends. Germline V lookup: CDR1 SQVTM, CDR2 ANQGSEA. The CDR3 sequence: CSVELWPHEQFF. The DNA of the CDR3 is TGCAGCGTTGAACTGTGGCCCCATGAGCAGTTCTTC.

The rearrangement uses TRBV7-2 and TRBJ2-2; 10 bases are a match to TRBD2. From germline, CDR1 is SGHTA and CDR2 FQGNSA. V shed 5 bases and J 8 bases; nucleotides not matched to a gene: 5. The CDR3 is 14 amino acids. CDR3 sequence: CASSILAGSGELFF. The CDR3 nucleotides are TGTGCCAGCAGCATACTAGCGGGATCGGGGGAGCTGTTTTTT.

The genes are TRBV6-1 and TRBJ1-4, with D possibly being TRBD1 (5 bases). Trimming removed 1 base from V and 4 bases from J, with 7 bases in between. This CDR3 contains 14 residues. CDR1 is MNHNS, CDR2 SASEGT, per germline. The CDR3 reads CASSEGQGNEKLFF. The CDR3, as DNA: TGTGCCAGCAGTGAAGGGCAGGGTAATGAAAAACTGTTTTTT.

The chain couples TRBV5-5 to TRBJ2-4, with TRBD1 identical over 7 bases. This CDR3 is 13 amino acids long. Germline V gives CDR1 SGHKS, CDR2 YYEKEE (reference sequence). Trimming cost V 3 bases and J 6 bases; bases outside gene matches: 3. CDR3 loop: CASSWGQSNIQYF. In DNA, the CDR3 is TGTGCCAGCAGCTGGGGACAGTCAAACATTCAGTACTTC.

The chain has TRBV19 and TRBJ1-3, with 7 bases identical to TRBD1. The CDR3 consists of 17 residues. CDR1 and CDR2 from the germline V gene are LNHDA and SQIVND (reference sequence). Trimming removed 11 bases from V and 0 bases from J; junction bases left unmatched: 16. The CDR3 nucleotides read TGTGCCGGACCGGGACAGCTCCAGAGAGTCTCTGGAAACACCATATATTTT. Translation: CAGPGQLQRVSGNTIYF.

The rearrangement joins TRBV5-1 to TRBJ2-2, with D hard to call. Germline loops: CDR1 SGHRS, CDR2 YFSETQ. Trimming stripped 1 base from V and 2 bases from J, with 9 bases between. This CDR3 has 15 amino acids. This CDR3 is CASSLYRRNTGELFF. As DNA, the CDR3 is TGCGCCAGCAGCTTGTATAGGAGAAACACCGGGGAGCTGTTTTTT.

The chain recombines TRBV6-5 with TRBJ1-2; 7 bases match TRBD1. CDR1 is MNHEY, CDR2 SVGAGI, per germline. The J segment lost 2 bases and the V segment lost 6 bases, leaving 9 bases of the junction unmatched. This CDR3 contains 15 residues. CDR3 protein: CASSGTANFNYGYTF. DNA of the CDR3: TGTGCCAGCAGCGGGACAGCGAATTTCAACTATGGCTACACCTTC.

The CDR3, as DNA: TGTGCCAGTAGTATAGGCGGAGCTAACACTGAAGCTTTCTTT. Residues: CASSIGGANTEAFF. J is TRBJ1-1 and V is TRBV19; no reliable D call. V shed 1 base and J shed 2 bases, with 8 bases lying between them. This CDR3 is built from 14 residues. In germline, CDR1 is LNHDA, CDR2 SQIVND (reference sequence).

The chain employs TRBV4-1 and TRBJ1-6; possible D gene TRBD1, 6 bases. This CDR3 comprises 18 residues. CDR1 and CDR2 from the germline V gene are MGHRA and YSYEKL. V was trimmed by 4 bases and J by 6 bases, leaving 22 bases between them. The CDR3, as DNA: TGCGCCAGCAGCCCCGCGCCCGACAGGCGCCACGCTAATTCACCCCTCCACTTT. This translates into CASSPAPDRRHANSPLHF.